The clone carrying this T cell receptor (beta chain) was detected a few times. These data belong to a study of blood T cell repertoires in COVID-19. V lost 7 bases, J lost 0 bases, and 7 bases lay in between. Germline values: CDR1 MRHNA, CDR2 SNTAGT. This CDR3 region has 13 residues. Original processing methods: Amplifying reference gene primers gave estimates of nucleated cell counts. Measured with immunoSEQ multiplex PCR; TCRdb has only the in-frame clones, and not every one. D and trimming come from the DNA, and the V and J calls and clone size come from that table. The sample records around 250,000 clones, around 83% being singletons.

The sequenced material came from peripheral blood. The chain has TRBV6-4 and TRBJ1-5; no clear D gene. The receptor was isolated from an elderly man with acute or convalescent COVID-19. The DNA of the CDR3 is TGTGCCAGCAATGGCAGTAGCAATCAGCCCCAGCATTTT. Its translation: CASNGSSNQPQHF.